Below, 12 T cell receptor beta chains from the same sample are listed, as sequenced in a study of Graves' ophthalmopathy and Graves' hyperthyroidism. RNA transcripts yielded amplified TCR beta CDR3 regions. An initial RT-PCR round employing HTBI primers preceded a second-round multiplex PCR. One entry per CDR3 protein results from TCRdb running MiXCR on the multiplex PCR reads. The top ten clones hold around 1.4% of a sample with around 400,000 distinct CDR3 sequences, approximately 20% of them seen once. The sample consisted of peripheral blood. All receptors derive from a woman under 30 with Graves' ophthalmopathy.

This clonotype was observed many times. The gene calls are TRBV7-9 and TRBJ2-7, with 14 bases that match TRBD2. CDR1 is SEHNR, CDR2 FQNEAQ, per germline (reference sequence). CDR3 length equals 17 residues. The V gene end was trimmed by 5 bases and the J gene end by 3 bases; junction bases not matched to a gene: 9. The CDR3 DNA follows: TGTGCCAGCAGCGCGGGACTAGCGGGGGTCAGATACTACGAGCAGTACTTC. Residues: CASSAGLAGVRYYEQYF. The entire variable domain, with the rest obtained from reference TRBV7-9 and TRBJ2-7, is as follows: DTGVSQNPRHKITKRGQNVTFRCDPISEHNRLYWYRQTLGQGPEFLTYFQNEAQLEKSRLLSDRFSAERPKGSFSTLEIQRTEQGDSAMYLCASSAGLAGVRYYEQYFGPGTRLTVT.

The table lists this clonotype with many counts. The chain carries TRBV9 and TRBJ2-7; D uncertain. This CDR3 is 13 amino acids long. The germline V and J ends were trimmed by 0 bases and 3 bases, with 7 bases remaining between them. Germline V CDR1 and CDR2: SGDLS, YYNGEE. The CDR3 DNA follows: TGTGCCAGCAGCGTAGGGTCCAACTACGAGCAGTACTTC. Amino acid sequence: CASSVGSNYEQYF.

The chain uses TRBV20-1 and TRBJ1-1; D possibly corresponds to TRBD1 (5 bases). This CDR3 spans 14 amino acids. Per germline, CDR1 DFQATT and CDR2 SNEGSKA (reference sequence). V lost 3 bases to trimming and J lost 4 bases, with 15 bases between them. The CDR3 reads CSASASGAFTEAFF. CDR3 in DNA: TGCAGTGCTAGCGCATCTGGGGCGTTCACTGAAGCTTTCTTT.

The V and J genes are TRBV29-1 and TRBJ2-7; 15 bases fit TRBD2. J lost 2 bases, V lost 5 bases, and 16 bases had no gene match. Germline V gives CDR1 SQVTM, CDR2 ANQGSEA. The CDR3 consists of 19 residues. The CDR3, as DNA: TGCAGCGTTCATCTAGACAGGGACCGGACTAGCGGGAGGGCCTACGAGCAGTACTTC. This translates into CSVHLDRDRTSGRAYEQYF.

In its sample, this clonotype was seen many times. The chain uses TRBV27 and TRBJ2-7; the D is unclear. Germline loops: CDR1 MNHEY, CDR2 SMNVEV (reference sequence). V lost 5 bases and J lost 3, with 14 bases in between. CDR3 length: 14 residues. This chain's CDR3 is CASSPHRNRYEQYF. The DNA of the CDR3 is TGTGCCAGCAGTCCCCATAGGAACCGCTACGAGCAGTACTTC.

This clonotype showed up many times. The chain links TRBV15 to TRBJ2-7; tentatively, D is TRBD2 (6 bases). The germline CDR1 and CDR2 sequences are LNHNV and YYDKDF (reference sequence). CDR3 length: 13 amino acids. Trimming took 0 bases from V and 6 from J, leaving 9 bases between them. The CDR3 sequence: CATSREDYSEQYF. CDR3 in DNA: TGTGCCACCAGCAGAGAGGACTACAGCGAGCAGTACTTC. The variable domain in full, completed from reference TRBV15 and TRBJ2-7, reads DAMVIQNPRYQVTQFGKPVTLSCSQTLNHNVMYWYQQKSSQAPKLLFHYYDKDFNNEADTPDNFQSRRPNTSFCFLDIRSPGLGDTAMYLCATSREDYSEQYFGPGTRLTVT.

This clonotype occurred many times. V is TRBV6-2 or TRBV6-3 and J is TRBJ1-6; 7 bases fit TRBD1. The trim removed 6 bases at V and 14 bases at J, leaving 7 bases unmatched. This CDR3 spans 12 amino acids. Germline values: CDR1 MNHEY, CDR2 SVGEGT. CDR3 in amino acids: CASSDRAFTLHF. The CDR3 nucleotides are TGTGCCAGCAGCGACAGGGCATTCACCCTCCACTTT.

At least ten counts were recorded for this clonotype. The V call is TRBV5-1, the J call TRBJ2-7, with 8 bases that match TRBD1. The germline V gene has CDR1 SGHRS and CDR2 YFSETQ. The V gene end was trimmed by 3 bases and the J gene end by 0 bases; junction bases not matched to a gene: 8. The CDR3 contains 16 residues. CDR3 sequence: CASSSPLGTGSYEQYF. The CDR3, as DNA: TGCGCCAGCAGCTCGCCCCTTGGGACAGGCTCCTACGAGCAGTACTTC.

This clonotype was detected many times. The CDR3 DNA sequence: TGTGCCAGCAGCTTACTGCGGCCGACCTACGAGCAGTACTTC. Its protein product is CASSLLRPTYEQYF. The gene calls are TRBV7-4 and TRBJ2-7, with unresolved D. Germline V gene sequence: CDR1 SGHVT, CDR2 SQSDAQ. The CDR3 extends over 14 amino acids. The V and J ends lost 2 bases and 2 bases respectively, with 10 bases between them.

This clonotype was detected many times. The rearrangement uses TRBV6-4 and TRBJ2-2, with 7 bases that match TRBD2. V lost 2 bases to trimming and J lost 3 bases; unmatched junction nucleotides: 0. The CDR3 has 14 residues. Germline loops: CDR1 MRHNA, CDR2 SNTAGT. This CDR3 reads CASSDGGDTGELFF. The CDR3 DNA is TGTGCCAGCAGTGACGGGGGGGACACCGGGGAGCTGTTTTTT.

This clonotype was observed at least ten times. The chain combines TRBV27 with TRBJ1-5; D might be TRBD1 (5 bases). CDR1 and CDR2 (germline): MNHEY, SMNVEV (reference sequence). Trimming pared 1 base from V and 6 bases from J, leaving 13 bases between. CDR3 length equals 15 residues. This CDR3 reads CASSLFAREGQPQHF. The CDR3 DNA sequence: TGTGCCAGCAGTTTATTTGCCAGGGAGGGTCAGCCCCAGCATTTT.

This clonotype was detected many times. This chain connects TRBV27 to TRBJ1-5; D is undetermined. Per the germline V gene, CDR1 is MNHEY and CDR2 is SMNVEV (reference sequence). V dropped 0 bases and J dropped 5 bases, with 5 bases sitting between them. This CDR3 is 13 amino acids long. The CDR3 here is CASSLSADQPQHF. In DNA, the CDR3 is TGTGCCAGCAGTTTATCGGCGGATCAGCCCCAGCATTTT.